These T cell receptor beta chains were read from a single sample in a study of blood T cell repertoires in COVID-19. TCRdb's table, derived via immunoSEQ multiplex PCR, lists solely in-frame clones and lacks some. This table has 150,000 or so clones, about 86% appearing once. The sample was peripheral blood. These receptors all stem from a man between 60 and 75 years old with acute or convalescent COVID-19. Both conserved end residues are part of each CDR3.

v_call cdr3_aa
TRBV2 CASREGTGSNNSPLHF
TRBV3-1/TRBV3-2 CASSPLLGRGQGGNEQFF
TRBV3-1/TRBV3-2 CASSNRELAGAGGELFF
TRBV5-1 CASRRTGTHEQYF
TRBV28 CASRKLTSEAFF
TRBV28 CAITQGKDYGYTF
TRBV5-4 CASSRTSRDTQYF
TRBV29-1 CSVRDREITSPLHF
TRBV12-3/TRBV12-4 CASRGDRTSPLHF
TRBV29-1 CSVQQGSGSPLHF
TRBV28 CASSPSGLADYNEQFF
TRBV18 CASSRPGTGGMYEQFF
TRBV2 CASSGTSSPSSYNEQFF
TRBV6-5 CASSYEQGGGTDTQYF
TRBV30 CAWTGASGFTDTQYF
TRBV6-2/TRBV6-3 CASSRPGTGLEQYF
TRBV13 CASSLVRLSWDRLNTGELFF
TRBV30 CAWSPTDRVEQYF
TRBV28 CASSQGAGQPQHF
TRBV30 CAWMSWMGFPGNTIYF
TRBV2 CAIARASGAQETQYF
TRBV28 CASSPVNNEQFF
TRBV28 CASSLGGFGGGYTF
TRBV4-2 CASSQGSGTYNEQFF
TRBV28 CASSLGFGGQNTEAFF
TRBV11-2 CASSLGSLAGGNEQFF
TRBV9 CASSALAVSYNEQFF
TRBV28 CASSLTEFYEQYF
TRBV29-1 CSVETTGETQYF
TRBV9 CASSVGGSNTEAFF
TRBV23-1 CASSQSRVTGELFF
TRBV6-4 CASSLSSGRGDEQFF
TRBV28 CASSSRTSGRSLEQYF
TRBV4-2 CASNRAGGRYGYTF
TRBV7-3 CASQAGGWADTQYF
TRBV7-8 CASSLALATLYNEQFF
TRBV18 CASSRLGQGNQPQHF
TRBV5-1 CASSPQGAGNTGELFF
TRBV6-5 CASSRLAGAYEQYF
TRBV5-1 CASSLEGEGQPQHF
TRBV19 CASIGAYSPLHF